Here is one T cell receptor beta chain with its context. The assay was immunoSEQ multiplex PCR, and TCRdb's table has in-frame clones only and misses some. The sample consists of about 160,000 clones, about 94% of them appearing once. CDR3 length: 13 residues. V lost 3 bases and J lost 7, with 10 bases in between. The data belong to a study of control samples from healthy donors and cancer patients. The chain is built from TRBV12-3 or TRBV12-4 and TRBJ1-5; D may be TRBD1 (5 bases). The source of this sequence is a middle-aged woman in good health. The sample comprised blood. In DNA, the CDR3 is TGTGCCAGCAGTTTCGGGGCGGGACAGCCCCAGCATTTT. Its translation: CASSFGAGQPQHF.